This T cell receptor (beta chain) appears in the sequencing data of a study of T cell repertoires in cytomegalovirus infection. Study-level points and caveats: HLA-C-restricted CMV clonotypes gave the most frequent clonotype in two of eight donors.

As for this clonotype: The antigen is not known.

The CDR3 covers 15 residues. CDR1 and CDR2 (germline): MGHDK, SYGVNS. V lost 1 base to trimming and J lost 4 bases, with 14 bases between them. TCRdb independently ran MiXCR on the reads; one entry per CDR3 protein. The sample includes 150,000 or so distinct CDR3 sequences, 20% to 25% seen only once; the top ten take approximately 11%. The receptor's source is a human donor in good health (CMV status not recorded). Some clones in this sample may be carry-over from other donors' samples. The sequenced sample consisted of PBMCs. The chain couples TRBV25-1 to TRBJ2-7; perhaps TRBD1 as D (6 bases). The chain's CDR3 is CASSESGQTEYEQYF. DNA of the CDR3: TGTGCCAGCAGTGAATCCGGACAGACGGAATACGAGCAGTACTTC.